The clone carrying this T cell receptor (beta chain) has ten or more counts. As yet, its antigen is unknown. The sample originates from a study of CD8+CD57+ T cells in acquired aplastic anemia. Background on the study: Average DNA yield from sorted CD4+ and CD8+ cells was 3.2 ug.

The use of genomic DNA as template underpinned the TCR beta VDJ and CDR3 profiling. TCRdb reprocessed the reads with MiXCR, giving one entry per CDR3 protein. The table shows around 500,000 distinct CDR3 sequences, with around 33% occurring only once. Study-wide points: The CD8+ Simpson's diversity of patients and controls was not significantly different.

Germline CDR1 and CDR2: LNHNV and YYDKDF (reference sequence). The V and J ends lost 1 base and 2 bases, in that order; junction bases with no gene match: 1. The CDR3 sequence is 14 residues long. The authors sequenced patients whose flow cytometry had shown CD8+CD57+ cell expansion. All patients were therapy-naive when blood was sampled. The sequence was obtained from a human donor with aplastic anemia. The sequenced sample consisted of sorted CD4+, CD8+, or CD8+CD57+ T cells (not recorded which) from PBMCs. The chain recombines TRBV15 with TRBJ2-7, with TRBD1 matching over 8 bases. The CDR3 region is CATSRVRGPYEQYF. CDR3 in DNA: TGTGCCACCAGCAGAGTCAGGGGGCCCTACGAGCAGTACTTC.